This T cell receptor (beta chain) emerged from a study of cytomegalovirus exposure and HLA in healthy donors. A multiplex PCR was run with 60 Vbeta primers and 13 Jbeta primers. Source study methods: In a later analysis, 70 million to 80 million unique TCR beta chains included roughly 11 million shared by two or more donors. The protocol was immunoSEQ multiplex PCR, while the TCRdb copy is restricted to in-frame clones and leaves out a portion. V, J and clone size are taken as reported in that table, and D and trimming were inferred from the DNA itself. The sample has some 250,000 clones, roughly 82% seen once. Although they were nominally healthy when sampled, donors likely had unrecorded immune exposures. CDR3 length: 17 amino acids. The germline V gene encodes CDR1 SGHAT and CDR2 FQNNGV. The V segment lost 5 bases and the J segment 5 bases; nucleotides outside the gene matches: 16. Comment on this clone: Its antigen is currently unknown.

Findings and limits, study-wide: It was about 150 TCR beta chains that were listed as cytomegalovirus-associated.

What was sequenced was PBMCs. The clonotype comes from a woman between 40 and 55 years old in good health and CMV-seropositive. The rearrangement joins TRBV11-2 to TRBJ2-7, with TRBD2 matching 9 bases. CDR3 DNA: TGTGCCAGCAGCGACACGTCGACCAGCGGGAGGTACCACGAGCAGTACTTC. Translated: CASSDTSTSGRYHEQYF.